The rows below give T cell receptor beta chains drawn from one sample of a study of vaccination effects on CD4 cells after COVID-19. Clones were sequenced by immunoSEQ multiplex PCR, and TCRdb holds only the in-frame ones, with some missing. The sample yields about 80,000 clones, over 70% seen once. These receptors lack a known antigen. Material: CD4+ T cells from PBMCs cultured with HCoV-OC43 spike peptides, obtained after COVID-19 vaccination. The receptors originated from a human donor who received a COVID-19 vaccine. Both conserved end residues are part of each CDR3. Each record gives: clone size, V gene, D gene, J gene, CDR3 DNA, CDR3 protein. D genes are given only for firm matches. Expanded clones get a size class; other rows say once, few or many, or leave the size out.

few	TRBV6-2/TRBV6-3	-	TRBJ2-3	TGTGCCAGCAGTTACTCAGATACGCAGTATTTT	CASSYSDTQYF
-	TRBV18	-	TRBJ1-2	TGTGCCAGCTCAACCCTAGACCAACAGGGAACCTATGGCTACACCTTC	CASSTLDQQGTYGYTF
-	TRBV21-1	-	TRBJ1-2	TGTGCCAGCAGCACCCCGGGACAGGGCTATGGCTACACCTTC	CASSTPGQGYGYTF
once	TRBV9	TRBD2	TRBJ2-2	TGTGCCAGCAGCGTAGAGGTAGCGGGGGGGCCAAACACCGGGGAGCTGTTTTTT	CASSVEVAGGPNTGELFF
-	TRBV18	-	TRBJ2-5	TGTGCCAGCTCACCCCTTGCAGGGGGGGAGACCCAGTACTTC	CASSPLAGGETQYF
-	TRBV2	TRBD1	TRBJ1-1	TGTGCCAGCAGTGTCCAGAGACAGGGAGGCACTGAAGCTTTCTTT	CASSVQRQGGTEAFF
-	TRBV6-5	-	TRBJ1-1	TGTGCCAGCCGGGTCTTGAACACTGAAGCTTTCTTT	CASRVLNTEAFF
once	TRBV30	-	TRBJ2-5	TGTGCCTGGAGTAGACTAGTACAAGGGACCCAGTACTTC	CAWSRLVQGTQYF
-	TRBV18	-	TRBJ2-2	TGTGCCAGCTCACCACAGTCTCAGGGAAACACCGGGGAGCTGTTTTTT	CASSPQSQGNTGELFF
-	TRBV18	TRBD1	TRBJ1-3	TGTGCCAGCTCACCTAGGGGACAGACAATCTCTGGAAACACCATATATTTT	CASSPRGQTISGNTIYF
-	TRBV10-3	TRBD2	TRBJ2-5	TGTGCCATCAGTGGCCCTAGCGGGGGCTCCGGGGAGACCCAGTACTTC	CAISGPSGGSGETQYF
-	TRBV3-1/TRBV3-2	-	TRBJ2-1	TGTGCCAGCAGCCCCCCCTGGGGAGCGGACCTAAACAATGAGCAGTTCTTC	CASSPPWGADLNNEQFF
-	TRBV7-3	TRBD1	TRBJ2-2	TGTGCCAGCAGTTCCGGGACAGGGGGCGCCGGGGAGCTGTTTTTT	CASSSGTGGAGELFF
-	TRBV6-5	-	TRBJ1-1	TGTGCCATCCGAGGGGCGTCAAACACTGAAGCTTTCTTT	CAIRGASNTEAFF
-	TRBV10-2	-	TRBJ2-6	TGCGCCAGCAGTGTTTCTGGGGCCAACGTCCTGACTTTC	CASSVSGANVLTF
-	TRBV3-1/TRBV3-2	-	TRBJ2-2	TGTGCCAGCAGCCAAGAGGCTCTATCCGGGGAGCTGTTTTTT	CASSQEALSGELFF
-	TRBV10-2	TRBD1	TRBJ1-5	TGCGCCAGCAGCTCACAGGGGAATCAGCCCCAGCATTTT	CASSSQGNQPQHF